These 16 T cell receptor beta chains were sequenced from one sample in a study of siplizumab effects on memory and regulatory T cells. Method: immunoSEQ multiplex PCR; TCRdb's copy keeps in-frame clones and lacks some. Among around 100,000 clones, over 90% were seen once, and the ten largest hold approximately 1.4%. Sequenced material: non-Treg CD4+ T cells sorted from blood. The receptors stem from a human donor in good health.

The rearrangement uses TRBV11-2 and TRBJ2-5; perhaps D is TRBD1 or TRBD2 (6 bases each). The DNA matches TRBJ2-7 better at its end, which makes the J call doubtful. CDR3 length equals 14 residues. The germline CDR1 and CDR2 sequences are SGHAT and FQNNGV. The chain's CDR3 is CASSPSEGAYEQYF. The DNA of the CDR3 is TGTGCCAGCAGCCCTAGCGAGGGGGCCTACGAGCAGTACTTC.

This clone was observed a few times. The chain links TRBV19 to TRBJ2-1, with D unresolved. This CDR3 has 14 residues. V was cut by 1 base and J by 10 bases, with 14 bases left in between. Germline lookup yields CDR1 LNHDA and CDR2 SQIVND (reference sequence). The DNA for the CDR3 is TGTGCCAGTAGTATAGGTTTGGCTAGTCGAGAGCAGTTCTTC. Its translation: CASSIGLASREQFF.

V gene TRBV28 combines with J gene TRBJ1-4; the D is unclear. Trimming cost V 3 bases and J 10 bases, with 6 bases left between them. Germline V gene lookup returns CDR1 MDHEN and CDR2 SYDVKM. The CDR3 has 11 residues. CDR3 sequence: CASSFIGKLFF. The CDR3 region has the DNA TGTGCCAGCAGTTTTATCGGAAAACTGTTTTTT.

This sequence joins TRBV15 and TRBJ2-5; D is possibly TRBD2 (5 bases). Germline V gene sequence: CDR1 LNHNV, CDR2 YYDKDF (reference sequence). The CDR3 is 15 amino acids. V was clipped by 2 bases and J by 0 bases, with 10 bases between them. CDR3 protein: CATSRSPRDQETQYF. The DNA for the CDR3 is TGTGCCACCAGCAGATCGCCGCGGGACCAAGAGACCCAGTACTTC.

CDR3 DNA: TGTGCCAGCAGCGCCGAATTTAGGCCACCCCTCCACTTT. This gives the protein CASSAEFRPPLHF. The chain uses TRBV7-2 and TRBJ1-6; D not resolved. CDR1 and CDR2 from the germline V gene are SGHTA and FQGNSA. The CDR3 runs 13 residues. V was clipped by 5 bases and J by 11 bases, with 13 bases between them.

The rearrangement links TRBV14 to TRBJ1-1; maybe TRBD1 (6 bases). There are 14 residues in the CDR3. Germline V gene lookup returns CDR1 SGHDN and CDR2 FVKESK. The V end was cut by 6 bases, the J end by 4 bases, with 15 bases between. CDR3 region: CASSLRGGGTEAFF. The CDR3 bases are TGTGCCAGCAGTCTGCGGGGAGGGGGCACTGAAGCTTTCTTT. Drawing the rest from reference TRBV14 and TRBJ1-1, the complete variable domain is EAGVTQFPSHSVIEKGQTVTLRCDPISGHDNLYWYRRVMGKEIKFLLHFVKESKQDESGMPNNRFLAERTGGTYSTLKVQPAELEDSGVYFCASSLRGGGTEAFFGQGTRLTVV.

This clone was observed a few times. The chain has TRBV18 and TRBJ2-5; D might be TRBD1 (5 bases). Trimming shortened V by 0 bases and J by 4 bases, and 9 bases separated the two germline ends. The germline V gene encodes CDR1 KGHSH and CDR2 LQKENI. This CDR3 is 14 amino acids long. In nucleotides, the CDR3 is TGTGCCAGCTCACCACCGCAGGGATCAGAGACCCAGTACTTC. Residues: CASSPPQGSETQYF. Looking up the rest from reference TRBV18 and TRBJ2-5 gives the full variable domain: NAGVMQNPRHLVRRRGQEARLRCSPMKGHSHVYWYRQLPEEGLKFMVYLQKENIIDESGMPKERFSAEFPKEGPSILRIQQVVRGDSAAYFCASSPPQGSETQYFGPGTRLLVL.

The V gene is TRBV4-1, the J gene TRBJ1-1; D not certain. Germline CDR1 and CDR2: MGHRA and YSYEKL. Trimming removed 0 bases from V and 10 bases from J, with 18 bases in between. The CDR3 contains 15 residues. The CDR3, as DNA: TGCGCCAGCAGCCAAGATCGTCAAGACTTGGATCGAGCTTTCTTT. This translates into CASSQDRQDLDRAFF.

This clone was seen just once. V gene TRBV19 combines with J gene TRBJ1-5; D remains ambiguous. Germline values: CDR1 LNHDA, CDR2 SQIVND (reference sequence). V was clipped by 7 bases and J by 4 bases, with 8 bases between them. This CDR3 has 12 residues. CDR3: CASKVENQPQHF. In DNA form, the CDR3 reads TGTGCCAGTAAGGTCGAGAATCAGCCCCAGCATTTT.

This clone appeared once. The J gene is TRBJ1-1, the V gene TRBV6-5; D gene unclear. CDR1 and CDR2 from the germline V gene are MNHEY and SVGAGI. V was trimmed by 7 bases and J by 5 bases, leaving 20 bases between them. The CDR3 has 15 residues. CDR3: CASTDNSRLWTEAFF. The CDR3 DNA follows: TGTGCCAGCACCGACAACTCGCGGCTATGGACTGAAGCTTTCTTT.

This rearrangement joins TRBV9 to TRBJ2-1, with D uncertain. This CDR3 has 13 residues. V shed 4 bases and J shed 6 bases, with 11 bases lying between them. Germline lookup yields CDR1 SGDLS and CDR2 YYNGEE. The CDR3 sequence is CASSPVSLNEQFF. For the CDR3, the DNA is TGTGCCAGCAGCCCCGTAAGCCTCAATGAGCAGTTCTTC.

This CDR3 is CASSFLMRTQETQYF. The DNA for the CDR3 is TGTGCCAGCAGCTTCCTTATGAGGACTCAAGAGACCCAGTACTTC. The rearrangement joins TRBV5-6 to TRBJ2-5, with D possibly matching TRBD2 (5 bases). The CDR3 is 15 residues long. The V gene's germline CDR1 is SGHDT and CDR2 YYEEEE. Trimming removed 2 bases at V and 2 bases at J, with 13 bases between.

V and J are TRBV28 and TRBJ2-3, with 13 bases that match TRBD2. CDR3 size: 16 residues. CDR1 is MDHEN, CDR2 SYDVKM, per germline. Losses at the gene ends were 4 bases for V and 2 bases for J; bases not matched to a gene: 3. CDR3 loop: CASSSGTSGTTDTQYF. The CDR3 region has the DNA TGTGCCAGCAGTTCAGGGACTAGCGGGACCACAGATACGCAGTATTTT. Full variable domain (outside the CDR3, taken from reference TRBV28 and TRBJ2-3): DVKVTQSSRYLVKRTGEKVFLECVQDMDHENMFWYRQDPGLGLRLIYFSYDVKMKEKGDIPEGYSVSREKKERFSLILESASTNQTSMYLCASSSGTSGTTDTQYFGPGTRLTVL.

The chain joins TRBV6-5 to TRBJ1-5; unclear D gene. V dropped 6 bases and J dropped 3 bases, with 9 bases sitting between them. Per germline, CDR1 MNHEY and CDR2 SVGAGI. The CDR3 length is 13 residues. The CDR3 DNA follows: TGTGCCAGCAGCCCCCTCTTCAATCAGCCCCAGCATTTT. It specifies CASSPLFNQPQHF.

The chain links TRBV21-1 to TRBJ2-3. TRBV21-1 corresponds to a pseudogene. The CDR3 is 15 amino acids. CDR3 loop: CASSKVRASTDTQYF. CDR3 nucleotides: TGTGCCAGCAGCAAAGTCCGGGCTAGCACAGATACGCAGTATTTT.

The chain links TRBV7-2 to TRBJ1-5; D is unresolved. Trimming left V 1 base short and J 4 bases short, with 8 bases between. This CDR3 is 14 amino acids long. Germline loops: CDR1 SGHTA, CDR2 FQGNSA. CDR3 nucleotide sequence: TGTGCCAGCAGCTTAGTGGTCGGGAATCAGCCCCAGCATTTT. Its protein product is CASSLVVGNQPQHF.